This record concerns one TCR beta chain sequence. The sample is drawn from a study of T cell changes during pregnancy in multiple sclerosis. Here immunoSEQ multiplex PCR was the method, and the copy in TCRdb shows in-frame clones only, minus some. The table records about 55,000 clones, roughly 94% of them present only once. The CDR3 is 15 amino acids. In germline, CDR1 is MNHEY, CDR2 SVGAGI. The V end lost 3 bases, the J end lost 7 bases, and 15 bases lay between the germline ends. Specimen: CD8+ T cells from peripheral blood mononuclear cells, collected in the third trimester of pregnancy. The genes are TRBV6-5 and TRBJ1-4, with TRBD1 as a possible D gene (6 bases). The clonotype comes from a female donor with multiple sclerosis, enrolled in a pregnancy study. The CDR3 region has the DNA TGTGCCAGCAGTTATGAAGGGGGGGGAAGTGAAAAACTGTTTTTT. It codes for CASSYEGGGSEKLFF.